The 32 T cell receptor beta chains listed next were all sequenced from one sample in a study of cytomegalovirus exposure and HLA in healthy donors. The PCR made use of 60 Vbeta and 13 Jbeta primers. Assay: immunoSEQ multiplex PCR; the TCRdb copy retains only in-frame clones and omits some. The table shows under 200,000 clones, with roughly 80% occurring only once. Sequences were obtained from PBMCs. Receptors originate from a woman under 30 in good health and CMV-seronegative.

The chain employs TRBV9 and TRBJ2-1; 7 nucleotides match TRBD1. The V gene's germline CDR1 is SGDLS and CDR2 YYNGEE. CDR3 length: 15 amino acids. J was trimmed by 11 bases and V by 0 bases; bases with no gene match: 11. The CDR3 reads CASSVGGSDRAKQFF. CDR3 DNA: TGTGCCAGCAGCGTAGGAGGAAGCGACAGGGCCAAGCAGTTCTTC.

DNA for the CDR3: TGTGCCTACCGGAAGGAGGGCAATGAGCAGTTCTTC. Residues: CAYRKEGNEQFF. The chain joins TRBV30 to TRBJ2-1; D may be TRBD2 (6 bases). The CDR3 totals 12 residues. CDR1 GTSNPN and CDR2 SVGIG come from the germline V gene (reference sequence). Trimming shortened V by 7 bases and J by 6 bases, and 13 bases separated the two germline ends. Full variable domain (missing parts from reference TRBV30 and TRBJ2-1): SQTIHQWPATLVQPVGSPLSLECTVEGTSNPNLYWYRQAAGRGLQLLFYSVGIGQISSEVPQNLSASRPQDRQFILSSKKLLLSDSGFYLCAYRKEGNEQFFGPGTRLTVL.

This sequence joins TRBV7-8 and TRBJ1-5, with 8 positions matching TRBD1. The CDR3 consists of 18 residues. Germline CDR1 SGHVS, CDR2 FQNEAQ. Trimming cost V 4 bases and J 7 bases; bases outside gene matches: 18. The CDR3 region has the DNA TGTGCCAGCAGCTCTCCGGGACAGGCCCCAAAGGTAAGCCAGCCCCAGCATTTT. This sequence encodes CASSSPGQAPKVSQPQHF.

This chain connects TRBV30 to TRBJ1-5; TRBD1 matches 9 bases. Germline values: CDR1 GTSNPN, CDR2 SVGIG (reference sequence). Trimming at V came to 4 bases and at J to 9 bases, leaving 7 bases not matched to a gene. The CDR3 spans 13 residues. In DNA form, the CDR3 reads TGTGCCTGGACCCAGACAGGGGGAACGCCCCAGCATTTT. As protein: CAWTQTGGTPQHF.

The chain is built from TRBV6-6 and TRBJ2-3; tentative D call: TRBD1 (5 bases). Trimming removed 5 bases from V and 0 bases from J, with 9 bases in between. The CDR3 runs to 14 residues. Per the germline V gene, CDR1 is MNHNY and CDR2 is SVGAGI (reference sequence). CDR3 amino acids: CASSETASTDTQYF. CDR3 bases: TGTGCCAGCAGTGAGACAGCGAGCACAGATACGCAGTATTTT.

This clone was counted a few times. The chain is built from TRBV4-1 and TRBJ2-1, with 7 nucleotides matching TRBD2. Trimming at V came to 2 bases and at J to 9 bases, leaving 10 bases not matched to a gene. The CDR3 is 15 residues long. CDR1 is MGHRA and CDR2 is YSYEKL in the germline V gene. The CDR3, as DNA: TGCGCCAGCAGCCAACCATTACTAGCGCGAATTGAGCAGTTCTTC. Translating it yields CASSQPLLARIEQFF.

This rearrangement joins TRBV2 to TRBJ2-7, with 12 bases lining up with TRBD2. With 0 bases clipped from V and 3 bases from J, the junction kept 6 bases outside the gene matches. The CDR3 has 17 amino acids. Germline CDR1 is SNHLY and CDR2 is FYNNEI. CDR3 sequence: CASSEARGTSGFYEQYF. The CDR3 DNA sequence: TGTGCCAGCAGTGAAGCGCGGGGGACTAGCGGGTTCTACGAGCAGTACTTC.

Of note for this clone: Additional DNA sequences in this sample encode the identical CDR3. The V call is TRBV7-2, the J call TRBJ1-2; TRBD1 matches 8 bases. CDR1 is SGHTA and CDR2 is FQGNSA in the germline V gene. Germline trimming cut 5 bases from V and 5 bases from J; bases unmatched to any gene: 4. The CDR3 covers 13 residues. The CDR3 sequence is CASSLDRVYGYTF. The CDR3 coding sequence is TGTGCCAGCAGCCTGGACAGGGTTTATGGCTACACCTTC.

V and J are TRBV19 and TRBJ2-5, with 9 bases identical to TRBD1. The germline V gene encodes CDR1 LNHDA and CDR2 SQIVND (reference sequence). V lost 6 bases, J lost 3 bases, and 5 bases stayed unmatched. The CDR3 has 14 residues. CDR3: CASRNGDREETQYF. The CDR3 DNA sequence: TGTGCCAGTAGAAACGGGGACAGGGAAGAGACCCAGTACTTC.

The V and J genes are TRBV5-1 and TRBJ1-2, with 8 bases fitting TRBD1. Germline loops: CDR1 SGHRS, CDR2 YFSETQ. After removal of 3 bases from V and 3 bases from J, the junction contained 7 bases not matched to a gene. The CDR3 has 15 residues. CDR3 loop: CASSSAQGADYGYTF. DNA of the CDR3: TGCGCCAGCAGCTCGGCGCAGGGGGCGGACTATGGCTACACCTTC.

This clone was recorded once. The rearrangement links TRBV29-1 to TRBJ2-1; 8 bases are a match to TRBD1. CDR1 and CDR2 from the germline V gene are SQVTM and ANQGSEA. The V gene end was trimmed by 3 bases and the J gene end by 2 bases; junction bases not matched to a gene: 12. CDR3 length equals 17 residues. The CDR3 coding sequence is TGCAGCGTTGAGGTGGTGACAGGGGAACGAACCTACAATGAGCAGTTCTTC. As protein: CSVEVVTGERTYNEQFF.

This sequence joins TRBV7-2 and TRBJ2-1; the match to TRBD2 covers 10 bases. This CDR3 comprises 13 residues. V dropped 5 bases and J dropped 8; count of bases not matched to a gene: 3. CDR1 is SGHTA and CDR2 is FQGNSA in the germline V gene. The CDR3 DNA sequence: TGTGCCAGCAGCGCGGGACTAGCGTATGAGCAGTTCTTC. It is translated as CASSAGLAYEQFF.

This chain links TRBV7-6 with TRBJ2-1; 9 nucleotides match TRBD2. The CDR3 runs 15 residues. Trimming removed 5 bases from V and 4 bases from J; junction bases left unmatched: 6. The germline V gene encodes CDR1 SGHVS and CDR2 FNYEAQ. The DNA for the CDR3 is TGTGCCAGCAGCCGTACTAGCGGGCCGTACAATGAGCAGTTCTTC. It is translated as CASSRTSGPYNEQFF.

In this sample, this clone turned up a few times. The chain couples TRBV9 to TRBJ2-1, with D perhaps matching TRBD2 (6 bases). Trimming removed 4 bases from V and 4 bases from J, with 12 bases in between. The CDR3 sequence is 14 residues long. CDR1 is SGDLS, CDR2 YYNGEE, per germline. CDR3 DNA: TGTGCCAGCAGCACCCGGGACTCGTACAATGAGCAGTTCTTC. Its protein is CASSTRDSYNEQFF.

The chain uses TRBV27 and TRBJ2-1; 11 bases are shared with TRBD2. The CDR3 has 16 residues. J was trimmed by 3 bases and V by 6 bases; bases with no gene match: 7. Germline V gene lookup returns CDR1 MNHEY and CDR2 SMNVEV (reference sequence). Written as DNA, the CDR3 is TGTGCCAGCAGCCCCGGGACTAGCGGAAGCTACAATGAGCAGTTCTTC. Translation gives CASSPGTSGSYNEQFF.

The V and J genes are TRBV6-5 and TRBJ2-5; 12 bases match TRBD1. CDR3 length: 15 residues. CDR1 is MNHEY, CDR2 SVGAGI, per germline. V lost 6 bases and J lost 5; bases outside the gene matches: 7. CDR3 sequence: CASSGTGGTGETQYF. The CDR3 DNA reads TGTGCCAGCAGCGGGACAGGGGGCACCGGGGAGACCCAGTACTTC.

The chain is built from TRBV9 and TRBJ2-7, with 10 positions matching TRBD1. The CDR3 consists of 16 residues. V was clipped by 1 base and J by 5 bases; unmatched bases: 9. Germline-derived CDR1 and CDR2 are SGDLS and YYNGEE. The DNA for the CDR3 is TGTGCCAGCAGCGTACTACCGGGACAGGGGATCCACGAGCAGTACTTC. Translation gives CASSVLPGQGIHEQYF.

The gene calls are TRBV10-3 and TRBJ1-2; TRBD1 aligns across 7 bases. Germline loops: CDR1 ENHRY, CDR2 SYGVKD. Unmatched junction bases numbered 9, after V lost 3 bases and J lost 8 bases. CDR3 length equals 14 residues. CDR3 sequence (DNA): TGTGCCATCAGTGACGCGGGACAGCGCGGCGGCTACACCTTC. This gives the protein CAISDAGQRGGYTF.

The gene calls are TRBV5-4 and TRBJ2-7; D might be TRBD1 (5 bases). This CDR3 contains 13 residues. V was trimmed by 5 bases and J by 4 bases, leaving 13 bases between them. From germline, CDR1 is SGHNT and CDR2 YYREEE (reference sequence). In DNA, the CDR3 is TGTGCCAGCAGTAAAGGGGATGGGTACGAGCAGTACTTC. Translated, it gives CASSKGDGYEQYF.

The genes are TRBV27 and TRBJ2-2, with D maybe TRBD1 (5 bases). The CDR3 runs to 14 residues. Trimming removed 7 bases from V and 0 bases from J, with 9 bases in between. Germline values: CDR1 MNHEY, CDR2 SMNVEV (reference sequence). Here the CDR3 DNA reads TGTGCCAGCAATTGGGGCGCGAACACCGGGGAGCTGTTTTTT. Encoded protein: CASNWGANTGELFF.

The chain carries TRBV7-6 and TRBJ2-3; 8 nucleotides align to TRBD2. Germline V gene data show CDR1 as SGHVS and CDR2 as FNYEAQ. With V trimmed by 4 bases and J by 5 bases, 23 bases remained unmatched. The CDR3 covers 20 residues. The CDR3 sequence is CASSYVPRLAGPKWVDTQYF. CDR3 DNA: TGTGCCAGCAGCTACGTACCCCGCCTAGCGGGCCCGAAGTGGGTAGATACGCAGTATTTT.

The genes are TRBV19 and TRBJ1-4; perhaps TRBD1 as D (6 bases). The CDR3 has 18 amino acids. The V and J ends lost 3 bases and 0 bases respectively, with 17 bases between them. The germline V gene has CDR1 LNHDA and CDR2 SQIVND (reference sequence). The DNA of the CDR3 is TGTGCCAGTAGTATCGGGCCGCCCAGGGGTCCAACTAATGAAAAACTGTTTTTT. This translates into CASSIGPPRGPTNEKLFF.

V is TRBV2 and J is TRBJ1-2; maybe TRBD1 (6 bases). Germline CDR1 reads SNHLY; CDR2 reads FYNNEI. Trimming shortened V by 5 bases and J by 0 bases, and 10 bases separated the two germline ends. This CDR3 comprises 14 residues. CDR3 sequence: CASSRRDTNYGYTF. CDR3 nucleotides: TGTGCCAGCAGTCGTAGGGACACTAACTATGGCTACACCTTC.

V gene TRBV7-2 combines with J gene TRBJ2-1; D is possibly TRBD2 (6 bases). CDR1 and CDR2 (germline): SGHTA, FQGNSA. V was shortened by 3 bases and J by 5 bases, with 14 bases between the two germline ends. This CDR3 spans 15 amino acids. This chain's CDR3 is CASSLTGLDNNEQFF. In nucleotides, the CDR3 is TGTGCCAGCAGCTTGACGGGACTGGACAACAATGAGCAGTTCTTC.

CDR3 DNA sequence: TGTGCCAGCAGCACTAGCGGGACTCAAGAGACCCAGTACTTC. Protein product: CASSTSGTQETQYF. The chain is built from TRBV7-9 and TRBJ2-5; 10 positions agree with TRBD2. Germline CDR1 is SEHNR and CDR2 is FQNEAQ (reference sequence). The CDR3 spans 14 residues. Losses at the gene ends were 5 bases for V and 2 bases for J; bases not matched to a gene: 2.

The V and J genes are TRBV11-2 and TRBJ1-1; 7 nucleotides match TRBD1. V shed 5 bases, J shed 3 bases, and the junction held 12 bases outside the gene matches. This CDR3 spans 16 amino acids. Germline CDR1 is SGHAT and CDR2 is FQNNGV. Here the CDR3 reads CASSGPEGASDTEAFF. The CDR3, as DNA: TGTGCCAGCAGCGGGCCCGAGGGGGCATCGGACACTGAAGCTTTCTTT. Combining the CDR3 with reference TRBV11-2 and TRBJ1-1 gives the whole variable domain EAGVAQSPRYKIIEKRQSVAFWCNPISGHATLYWYQQILGQGPKLLIQFQNNGVVDDSQLPKDRFSAERLKGVDSTLKIQPAKLEDSAVYLCASSGPEGASDTEAFFGQGTRLTVV.

This rearrangement joins TRBV11-2 to TRBJ2-3, with TRBD1 as a possible D gene (5 bases). CDR1 is SGHAT and CDR2 is FQNNGV in the germline V gene. Trimming took off 5 bases at V and 0 bases at J, with 9 bases between the two ends. The CDR3 is 14 amino acids. The CDR3 loop reads CASSRQRSTDTQYF. Written as DNA, the CDR3 is TGTGCCAGCAGCCGACAGCGTAGCACAGATACGCAGTATTTT.

The chain couples TRBV28 to TRBJ1-4, with TRBD1 as a possible D gene (6 bases). Germline lookup yields CDR1 MDHEN and CDR2 SYDVKM. Trimming left V 4 bases short and J 10 bases short, with 10 bases between. This CDR3 comprises 12 residues. CDR3 region: CASSSQGGKLFF. The CDR3 DNA sequence: TGTGCCAGCAGTTCGCAAGGGGGAAAACTGTTTTTT.

The V and J genes are TRBV10-3 and TRBJ2-3, with 12 bases fitting TRBD1. Germline V gives CDR1 ENHRY, CDR2 SYGVKD. The CDR3 loop spans 15 amino acids. The junction had 2 bases not matched to a gene; V was cut back by 5 bases and J by 2 bases. The CDR3: CAISKGQGATDTQYF. CDR3 DNA sequence: TGTGCCATCAGTAAGGGACAGGGGGCCACAGATACGCAGTATTTT.

This chain uses TRBV7-2 with TRBJ2-5, with TRBD2 as a possible D gene (6 bases). Germline V gene sequence: CDR1 SGHTA, CDR2 FQGNSA. V lost 0 bases, J lost 4 bases, and 12 bases lay in between. The CDR3 has 15 residues. The CDR3 sequence: CASSLASWRGETQYF. The CDR3 DNA follows: TGTGCCAGCAGCTTAGCCAGTTGGAGGGGAGAGACCCAGTACTTC.

The CDR3 loop reads CASSVDLAGGEDTQYF. DNA of the CDR3: TGTGCCAGCAGCGTAGATCTAGCGGGAGGAGAAGATACGCAGTATTTT. The V gene is TRBV9, the J gene TRBJ2-3; 11 nucleotides match TRBD2. Germline V gene data show CDR1 as SGDLS and CDR2 as YYNGEE. Trimming cost V 0 bases and J 5 bases; bases outside gene matches: 5. This CDR3 contains 16 residues.

V usage is TRBV7-6 and J usage is TRBJ1-2; D ambiguous. Germline CDR1 reads SGHVS; CDR2 reads FNYEAQ. The CDR3 is made up of 15 amino acids. Trimming took 2 bases from V and 6 from J, leaving 16 bases between them. CDR3 protein: CASSLNEGKGNGYTF. DNA of the CDR3: TGTGCCAGCAGCTTAAACGAGGGAAAGGGTAATGGCTACACCTTC.